What follows are 21 T cell receptor beta chains derived from one specimen sequenced in a study of blood T cell repertoires in COVID-19. The method was immunoSEQ multiplex PCR; TCRdb's version includes in-frame clones alone and lacks a portion of them. The table lists fewer than 350,000 clones, roughly 90% of them singletons. Sequencing was performed on PBMCs or T cells enriched from blood (not recorded which). The receptors here all came from a man aged 55 to 70 who had recovered from COVID-19.

To note about this clone: No conserved phenylalanine or tryptophan is present at the end of the CDR3, so a read error is the likely explanation. No DNA is shown, since the ends of the CDR3 on it are uncertain; the CDR3 is the one TCRdb lists. The V gene is TRBV5-4, the J gene TRBJ1-2; TRBD1 reflects the table's D call only, with no check against the DNA. Inclusive of both ends, the CDR3 amounts to 12 amino acids. CDR1 SGHNT and CDR2 YYREEE come from the germline V gene (reference sequence). CDR3 region: CASSLGQGAFHL.

The rearrangement joins TRBV3-1 (or the pseudogene TRBV3-2) to TRBJ1-4; possibly TRBD1 for D (5 bases). Trimming cost V 5 bases and J 0 bases, with 10 bases left between them. The CDR3 covers 15 residues. The germline V gene encodes CDR1 LGHDT and CDR2 YNNKEL (reference sequence). The CDR3 loop is CASSITGATNEKLFF. The DNA for the CDR3 is TGTGCCAGCAGCATAACAGGAGCAACTAATGAAAAACTGTTTTTT.

The chain joins TRBV10-1 to TRBJ2-7, with 9 bases fitting TRBD1. With V trimmed by 2 bases and J by 5 bases, 10 bases remained unmatched. CDR1 and CDR2 (germline): WNHNN, SYGVQD (reference sequence). The CDR3 sequence is 16 residues long. In DNA form, the CDR3 reads TGCGCCAGCAGTGAGAATGCCGGGACAGGGTTGAACGAGCAGTACTTC. Its protein product is CASSENAGTGLNEQYF.

This chain uses TRBV4-1 with TRBJ2-7, with TRBD2 identical over 9 bases. Germline CDR1 and CDR2: MGHRA and YSYEKL. This CDR3 region has 15 residues. J was trimmed by 4 bases and V by 2 bases; bases with no gene match: 6. The CDR3 coding sequence is TGCGCCAGCAGCCAAAGTGCGACTAGCGGATACGAGCAGTACTTC. Its protein is CASSQSATSGYEQYF.

V gene TRBV25-1 combines with J gene TRBJ1-4; D not certain. Germline V gene sequence: CDR1 MGHDK, CDR2 SYGVNS. The V and J ends lost 9 bases and 0 bases respectively, with 5 bases between them. This CDR3 spans 12 amino acids. CDR3: CARDSTNEKLFF. CDR3 DNA: TGTGCCAGGGACTCAACTAATGAAAAACTGTTTTTT.

This clone was picked up a small number of times. V gene TRBV2 combines with J gene TRBJ2-1; D remains ambiguous. Between the trimmed V and J ends, which lost 7 bases and 2 bases, there was a span of 12 bases. Per germline, CDR1 SNHLY and CDR2 FYNNEI. The CDR3 spans 14 residues. This CDR3 reads CASTKDKPYNEQFF. CDR3 nucleotides: TGTGCCAGCACCAAAGACAAGCCCTACAATGAGCAGTTCTTC.

This chain links TRBV5-1 with TRBJ2-5, with D perhaps TRBD2 (6 bases). Trimming pared 3 bases from V and 2 bases from J, leaving 8 bases between. This CDR3 has 13 residues. Germline V gene lookup returns CDR1 SGHRS and CDR2 YFSETQ. The CDR3: CASSSGTQETQYF. In DNA, the CDR3 is TGCGCCAGCAGCTCCGGGACTCAAGAGACCCAGTACTTC.

This chain joins TRBV7-3 and TRBJ1-1, with D unclear. V lost 5 bases and J lost 3, with 10 bases in between. The CDR3 is 13 amino acids. CDR1 and CDR2 (germline): SGHTA, FQGTGA. Here the CDR3 reads CASSPGSYTEAFF. The CDR3 DNA reads TGTGCCAGCAGCCCGGGGTCGTACACTGAAGCTTTCTTT. Full variable domain (missing parts from reference TRBV7-3 and TRBJ1-1): GAGVSQTPSNKVTEKGKYVELRCDPISGHTALYWYRQSLGQGPEFLIYFQGTGAADDSGLPNDRFFAVRPEGSVSTLKIQRTERGDSAVYLCASSPGSYTEAFFGQGTRLTVV.

V usage is TRBV27 and J usage is TRBJ2-7; no clear D. From germline, CDR1 is MNHEY and CDR2 SMNVEV (reference sequence). There are 13 residues in the CDR3. The V end lost 0 bases, the J end lost 3 bases, and 6 bases lay between the germline ends. The CDR3 reads CASSLSFGYEQYF. The CDR3 DNA reads as TGTGCCAGCAGTTTATCTTTCGGCTACGAGCAGTACTTC.

Remarks on this clone: The sample holds other DNA sequences that translate to the same CDR3. CDR3: CASSLRGSTEAFF. CDR3 bases: TGTGCCAGCAGCTTGCGGGGAAGCACTGAAGCTTTCTTT. This rearrangement joins TRBV5-4 to TRBJ1-1; D is undetermined. The germline gives CDR1 SGHNT, CDR2 YYREEE (reference sequence). The germline V and J ends were trimmed by 1 base and 4 bases, with 8 bases remaining between them. The CDR3 covers 13 residues.

The chain has TRBV28 and TRBJ2-1, with 10 positions matching TRBD1. The V gene's germline CDR1 is MDHEN and CDR2 SYDVKM. The CDR3 is 15 residues long. J was trimmed by 9 bases and V by 5 bases; bases with no gene match: 10. The DNA of the CDR3 is TGTGCCAGCAGTACCCCAGGACAGGGGGTGATTGAGCAGTTCTTC. Translated, it gives CASSTPGQGVIEQFF.

This clone has a count of ten or more. The rearrangement uses TRBV29-1 and TRBJ2-7; D gene unclear. Germline CDR1 and CDR2: SQVTM and ANQGSEA. CDR3 size: 12 residues. Trimming stripped 4 bases from V and 6 bases from J, with 13 bases between. CDR3 loop: CSVGVSFGEQYF. DNA of the CDR3: TGCAGCGTTGGAGTTTCCTTTGGCGAGCAGTACTTC.

CDR3 sequence: CASTGDSYQPQHF. DNA of the CDR3: TGTGCCAGCACCGGGGACTCCTATCAGCCCCAGCATTTT. The rearrangement uses TRBV28 and TRBJ1-5; possibly TRBD1 for D (5 bases). The germline gives CDR1 MDHEN, CDR2 SYDVKM. V was trimmed by 7 bases and J by 5 bases, leaving 12 bases between them. The CDR3 covers 13 residues.

This sequence joins TRBV11-3 and TRBJ2-7; TRBD1 matches at 8 bases. This CDR3 spans 12 amino acids. Germline CDR1 reads SGHNT; CDR2 reads YENEEA. Losses at the gene ends were 8 bases for V and 2 bases for J; bases not matched to a gene: 2. This chain's CDR3 is CASSDRAYEQYF. In DNA form, the CDR3 reads TGTGCCAGCTCGGACAGGGCCTACGAGCAGTACTTC. Combining the CDR3 with reference TRBV11-3 and TRBJ2-7 gives the whole variable domain EAGVVQSPRYKIIEKKQPVAFWCNPISGHNTLYWYLQNLGQGPELLIRYENEEAVDDSQLPKDRFSAERLKGVDSTLKIQPAELGDSAVYLCASSDRAYEQYFGPGTRLTVT.

The chain has TRBV19 and TRBJ2-1; TRBD2 agrees at 7 bases. The CDR3 runs 14 residues. Germline V gene lookup returns CDR1 LNHDA and CDR2 SQIVND (reference sequence). V gave up 3 bases and J gave up 8 bases; unmatched junction bases: 7. CDR3 coding DNA: TGTGCCAGTAGTATTAGCGGGCCCCGCGATGAGCAGTTCTTC. It is translated as CASSISGPRDEQFF.

This clone has just a few counts. Other DNA sequences from this sample encode an identical CDR3 as well. The V gene is TRBV18, the J gene TRBJ1-1; no definite D call. V was clipped by 2 bases and J by 1 base, with 5 bases between them. The CDR3 spans 13 residues. Looked up from germline, CDR1 is KGHSH and CDR2 is LQKENI. The CDR3 is CASSPGRNTEAFF. The CDR3, as DNA: TGTGCCAGCTCACCAGGCCGGAACACTGAAGCTTTCTTT.

The V gene is TRBV5-1, the J gene TRBJ2-1; D is undetermined. This CDR3 region has 15 residues. The V end lost 0 bases, the J end lost 0 bases, and 7 bases lay between the germline ends. Germline values: CDR1 SGHRS, CDR2 YFSETQ. CDR3 loop: CASSLGLYSYNEQFF. CDR3 nucleotide sequence: TGCGCCAGCAGCTTGGGGCTTTACTCCTACAATGAGCAGTTCTTC. Full variable domain (remainder filled in from reference TRBV5-1 and TRBJ2-1): KAGVTQTPRYLIKTRGQQVTLSCSPISGHRSVSWYQQTPGQGLQFLFEYFSETQRNKGNFPGRFSGRQFSNSRSEMNVSTLELGDSALYLCASSLGLYSYNEQFFGPGTRLTVL.

This chain links TRBV6-1 with TRBJ1-5; TRBD1 aligns across 8 bases. This CDR3 region has 17 residues. After removal of 4 bases from V and 1 base from J, the junction contained 9 bases not matched to a gene. CDR1 and CDR2 (germline): MNHNS, SASEGT. CDR3 nucleotide sequence: TGTGCCAGCAGTGCCCTTGACAGGGGAGGAAGCAATCAGCCCCAGCATTTT. This translates into CASSALDRGGSNQPQHF.

J is TRBJ2-4 and V is TRBV3-1 (or the pseudogene TRBV3-2); D gene ambiguous. Germline V gene lookup returns CDR1 LGHDT and CDR2 YNNKEL (reference sequence). V was trimmed by 1 base and J by 0 bases, leaving 4 bases between them. This CDR3 is built from 14 residues. In DNA form, the CDR3 reads TGTGCCAGCAGCCAAGGGCTAGCCAAAAACATTCAGTACTTC. This sequence encodes CASSQGLAKNIQYF.

The sample holds one count of this clone. The gene calls are TRBV11-2 and TRBJ2-7; 10 nucleotides line up with TRBD1. V lost 4 bases and J lost 5; bases outside the gene matches: 11. The germline gives CDR1 SGHAT, CDR2 FQNNGV. CDR3 length: 16 amino acids. The CDR3 protein is CASSSTGGLLLDEQYF. The CDR3 DNA sequence: TGTGCCAGCAGCTCGACAGGGGGCCTTCTTCTCGACGAGCAGTACTTC.

V gene TRBV4-2 combines with J gene TRBJ1-1; 7 bases fit TRBD1. CDR1 and CDR2 (germline): LGHNA, YNFKEQ. This CDR3 region has 14 residues. Trimming cost V 3 bases and J 6 bases; bases outside gene matches: 7. CDR3 protein: CASSHLDRVAEAFF. In DNA, the CDR3 is TGTGCCAGCAGCCATCTCGACAGGGTGGCTGAAGCTTTCTTT.